The source of this T cell receptor (beta chain) is a study of shared clonotypes between healthy human individuals. Germline CDR1 reads SGHRS; CDR2 reads YFSETQ. The V and J ends lost 1 base and 2 bases respectively, with 13 bases between them. This CDR3 is 15 amino acids long. Genomic DNA from each subset was divided evenly over several immunoSEQ plates. Using immunoSEQ multiplex PCR, the repertoire was profiled, and TCRdb retains in-frame clones only, with some absent. The sample lists 1.5 million to 2.5 million clones; less than 95% were seen once. This clone was seen only once. Its specificity is unknown. Study-level findings and limits: Sorted-subset sequencing was shown by rarefaction to be incomplete despite large depth. On the whole, naive subsets had larger estimated richness than memory subsets had.

Naive CD8 cells lacked CD45RO and underwent positive selection for CCR7, leaving out terminally differentiated effector memory CD45RA+ cells. Participating donors were healthy, HIV-negative adults free of recent acute infections or vaccinations. The receptor was derived from a man between 18 and 29 years old in good health. The sequencing sample was made of naive CD8+ T cells sorted from blood. This rearrangement joins TRBV5-1 to TRBJ2-7; D tentatively fits TRBD1 or TRBD2 (5 bases each). The CDR3 spells CASSLFPGTAYEQYF. The CDR3 bases are TGCGCCAGCAGCTTGTTCCCAGGGACCGCCTACGAGCAGTACTTC.